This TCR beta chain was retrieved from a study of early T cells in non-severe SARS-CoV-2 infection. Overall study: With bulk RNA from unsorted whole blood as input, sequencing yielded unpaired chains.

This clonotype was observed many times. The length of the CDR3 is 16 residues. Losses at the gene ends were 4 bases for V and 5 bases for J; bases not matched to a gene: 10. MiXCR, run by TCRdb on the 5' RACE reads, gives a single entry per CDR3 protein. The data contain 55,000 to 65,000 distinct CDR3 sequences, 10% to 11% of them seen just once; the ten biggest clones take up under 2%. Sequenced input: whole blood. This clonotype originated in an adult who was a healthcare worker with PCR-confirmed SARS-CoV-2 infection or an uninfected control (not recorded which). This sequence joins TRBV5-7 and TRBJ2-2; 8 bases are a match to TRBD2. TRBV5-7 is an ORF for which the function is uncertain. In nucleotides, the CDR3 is TGTGCCAGCAGCCGTCACGGGGGGGCCCCGACCGGGGAGCTGTTTTTT. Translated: CASSRHGGAPTGELFF.